Below, one T cell receptor (beta chain) is given with its context. Its antigen is as yet unknown. The data stem from a study of vaccination and CD4 T cells after COVID-19. About the study: Participants got two doses of BNT162b2 or mRNA-1273 vaccine.

The Oncomine TCR Beta short-read assay was applied to DNA of cultured CD4+ T cells. After culture, CD4+ T cells served as the source for genomic DNA extraction. TCRdb independently ran MiXCR on the PCR reads; one entry per CDR3 protein. The repertoire holds thousands of distinct CDR3 sequences, with approximately 28% as singletons. Per germline, CDR1 DFQATT and CDR2 SNEGSKA (reference sequence). CDR3 length: 14 amino acids. The V and J ends lost 3 bases and 0 bases respectively, with 9 bases between them. The treatment here: roughly nine-day PBMC culture with coronavirus spike peptide pools or control peptides (ViraFEST assay). Harvesting of the unexposed donor's CD4+ T cells predated the COVID-19 pandemic (2011-2018). General study results and limits: SARS-CoV-2-reactive clonotypes rose nonsignificantly, with the median going from approximately 21 to 40. Within convalescent individuals, 304 out of 307 vaccine-specific clones proved to be spike mono-reactive.

The clonotype originates from a human donor in good health. This sequence joins TRBV20-1 and TRBJ1-5; D call uncertain. Sequenced input: CD4+ T cells from blood, cultured in vitro. For the CDR3, the DNA is TGCAGTGCTAGGACCGGGAATAGCAATCAGCCCCAGCATTTT. Amino acids: CSARTGNSNQPQHF.